These T cell receptor beta chains were read from a single sample in a study of cytomegalovirus exposure and HLA in healthy donors. Sequencing was performed with immunoSEQ multiplex PCR; in TCRdb, only in-frame clones are kept and a portion is missing. The data show roughly 140,000 clones, around 85% seen once. The sequencing input was PBMCs. The receptors originated from a female donor in good health and CMV-seronegative. Each CDR3 is given with its conserved first and last residue. Each record gives: D gene, J gene, V gene, clone size, CDR3 protein, CDR3 DNA. A D gene is named only where the DNA matches it firmly. Clone size is stated in some rows and not others, as once, few, many or a class when expanded.

d_call: NA
j_call: TRBJ2-5
v_call: TRBV27
clone_size: NA
cdr3_aa: CASSKTDQETQYF
cdr3_nt: TGTGCCAGCAGCAAGACAGATCAAGAGACCCAGTACTTC

d_call: NA
j_call: TRBJ1-3
v_call: TRBV5-1
clone_size: NA
cdr3_aa: CASSPDSSGNTIYF
cdr3_nt: TGCGCCAGCAGCCCGGACAGCTCTGGAAACACCATATATTTT

d_call: NA
j_call: TRBJ1-1
v_call: TRBV2
clone_size: NA
cdr3_aa: CASQTQGRNTEAFF
cdr3_nt: TGTGCCAGCCAGACACAGGGCCGGAACACTGAAGCTTTCTTT

d_call: TRBD2
j_call: TRBJ2-1
v_call: TRBV11-2
clone_size: NA
cdr3_aa: CASSLDLAGAQFF
cdr3_nt: TGTGCCAGCAGCTTAGATCTAGCGGGAGCGCAGTTCTTC

d_call: NA
j_call: TRBJ1-1
v_call: TRBV10-3
clone_size: NA
cdr3_aa: CAISESGVPTEAFF
cdr3_nt: TGTGCCATCAGTGAGTCAGGGGTACCCACTGAAGCTTTCTTT

d_call: NA
j_call: TRBJ2-7
v_call: TRBV27
clone_size: NA
cdr3_aa: CASRQQGVGEQYF
cdr3_nt: TGTGCCAGCAGACAACAGGGAGTAGGCGAGCAGTACTTC

d_call: TRBD2
j_call: TRBJ2-3
v_call: TRBV27
clone_size: once
cdr3_aa: CASSNGLAGVLDTQYF
cdr3_nt: TGTGCCAGCAGTAACGGACTAGCGGGAGTGTTAGATACGCAGTATTTT

d_call: NA
j_call: TRBJ1-1
v_call: TRBV25-1
clone_size: NA
cdr3_aa: CASSEPGGSVEAFF
cdr3_nt: TGTGCCAGCAGTGAGCCCGGGGGGAGTGTTGAAGCTTTCTTT

d_call: TRBD1
j_call: TRBJ1-4
v_call: TRBV15
clone_size: once
cdr3_aa: CATSTGTGREKLFF
cdr3_nt: TGTGCCACCAGCACCGGGACAGGGCGGGAAAAACTGTTTTTT

d_call: TRBD1
j_call: TRBJ1-1
v_call: TRBV6-5
clone_size: NA
cdr3_aa: CASRGQGGNTEAFF
cdr3_nt: TGTGCCAGCCGGGGACAGGGAGGGAACACTGAAGCTTTCTTT

d_call: NA
j_call: TRBJ2-1
v_call: TRBV2
clone_size: NA
cdr3_aa: CASSEGGIGFF
cdr3_nt: TGTGCCAGCAGTGAAGGAGGCATCGGGTTCTTC